Following are 11 T cell receptor beta chains from one sample sequenced in a study of T cell changes during pregnancy in multiple sclerosis. Sequenced by immunoSEQ multiplex PCR; TCRdb stores in-frame clones only, minus some. The sample records some 120,000 clones, around 90% being singletons. This specimen was peripheral blood, taken in the third trimester of pregnancy. These receptors were collected from a female donor with multiple sclerosis, enrolled in a pregnancy study.

The J gene is TRBJ1-2, the V gene TRBV7-8; no firm D call. The V end was cut by 1 base, the J end by 7 bases, with 19 bases between. CDR1 and CDR2 from the germline V gene are SGHVS and FQNEAQ. This CDR3 has 16 amino acids. The CDR3 DNA reads as TGTGCCAGCAGCTTAGAGCCGGGAGGCCTGTTCGGTGGCTACACCTTC. It yields the protein CASSLEPGGLFGGYTF.

The chain has TRBV25-1 and TRBJ2-3, with D tentatively TRBD2 (6 bases). The CDR3 has 13 residues. Germline lookup yields CDR1 MGHDK and CDR2 SYGVNS. V shed 5 bases and J shed 4 bases, with 10 bases lying between them. This chain's CDR3 is CASSPSESDTQYF. CDR3 in DNA: TGTGCCAGCAGTCCTAGCGAGTCAGATACGCAGTATTTT.

The chain joins TRBV10-3 to TRBJ2-5; D is perhaps TRBD2 (5 bases). This CDR3 region has 13 residues. Germline assignment: CDR1 ENHRY and CDR2 SYGVKD. The ends were cut back, 6 bases at V and 4 bases at J, with 12 bases in the middle. DNA for the CDR3: TGTGCCATCAGCCCCATTCGGGGAGAGACCCAGTACTTC. This gives the protein CAISPIRGETQYF.

There are a few counts of this clone. CDR3 DNA sequence: TGTGCCAGCAGTTCCTACAGGGCAGCTTTCTTT. Encoded protein: CASSSYRAAFF. The chain combines TRBV28 with TRBJ1-1, with D perhaps TRBD1 (6 bases). This CDR3 has 11 amino acids. Germline V lookup: CDR1 MDHEN, CDR2 SYDVKM. Trimming pared 4 bases from V and 10 bases from J, leaving 10 bases between.

Written as DNA, the CDR3 is TGCGCCAGCAGTGAGGGGCGATACGAGCAGTACTTC. The encoded protein is CASSEGRYEQYF. The chain uses TRBV10-1 and TRBJ2-7; D is uncertain. V was clipped by 2 bases and J by 4 bases, with 6 bases between them. The CDR3 consists of 12 residues. The germline V gene encodes CDR1 WNHNN and CDR2 SYGVQD (reference sequence).

This clone has only one observation. This chain uses TRBV6-1 with TRBJ2-5, with 7 bases fitting TRBD1. The germline gives CDR1 MNHNS, CDR2 SASEGT. CDR3 length equals 14 residues. The trim removed 4 bases at V and 0 bases at J, leaving 2 bases unmatched. The chain's CDR3 is CASSVQGYQETQYF. The DNA for the CDR3 is TGTGCCAGCAGTGTACAGGGGTACCAAGAGACCCAGTACTTC.

V usage is TRBV29-1 and J usage is TRBJ2-7; D is perhaps TRBD2 (5 bases). The CDR3 has 11 amino acids. V dropped 3 bases and J dropped 3 bases, with 6 bases sitting between them. The germline V gene has CDR1 SQVTM and CDR2 ANQGSEA. The DNA of the CDR3 is TGCAGCGTTGATGAGGGCTACGAGCAGTACTTC. Its translation is CSVDEGYEQYF.

The table lists this clone with a count of one. J is TRBJ1-5 and V is TRBV19; the D is unclear. There are 16 residues in the CDR3. The germline V gene encodes CDR1 LNHDA and CDR2 SQIVND (reference sequence). Trimming shortened V by 1 base and J by 0 bases, and 10 bases separated the two germline ends. CDR3 sequence: CASSIGRMNSNQPQHF. The CDR3 coding sequence is TGTGCCAGTAGTATAGGGCGGATGAATAGCAATCAGCCCCAGCATTTT. Looking up the rest from reference TRBV19 and TRBJ1-5 gives the full variable domain: DGGITQSPKYLFRKEGQNVTLSCEQNLNHDAMYWYRQDPGQGLRLIYYSQIVNDFQKGDIAEGYSVSREKKESFPLTVTSAQKNPTAFYLCASSIGRMNSNQPQHFGDGTRLSIL.

The chain couples TRBV16 to TRBJ2-1, with 8 bases identical to TRBD2. Germline assignment: CDR1 KGHSY and CDR2 FQNENV. V was pared by 4 bases and J by 3 bases, with 5 bases of the junction left unmatched. CDR3 length equals 15 residues. CDR3 DNA: TGTGCCAGCAGCCCTACGACTAGCGTCTACAATGAGCAGTTCTTC. Translating gives CASSPTTSVYNEQFF.

This chain uses TRBV28 with TRBJ1-4; D gene uncertain. The CDR3 runs 14 residues. Per germline, CDR1 MDHEN and CDR2 SYDVKM. The germline V and J ends were trimmed by 4 bases and 3 bases, with 9 bases remaining between them. In DNA, the CDR3 is TGTGCCAGCAGTTGGAGTAGCTCTAATGAAAAACTGTTTTTT. This gives the protein CASSWSSSNEKLFF. Complete variable domain (other parts from reference TRBV28 and TRBJ1-4): DVKVTQSSRYLVKRTGEKVFLECVQDMDHENMFWYRQDPGLGLRLIYFSYDVKMKEKGDIPEGYSVSREKKERFSLILESASTNQTSMYLCASSWSSSNEKLFFGSGTQLSVL.

The chain carries TRBV5-6 and TRBJ2-3, with 8 bases that match TRBD1. CDR3 length equals 12 residues. Germline-derived CDR1 and CDR2 are SGHDT and YYEEEE. V was pared by 4 bases and J by 9 bases, with 4 bases of the junction left unmatched. This CDR3 is CASSLRQGTQYF. CDR3 bases: TGTGCCAGCAGCCTACGACAGGGGACGCAGTATTTT.